In its sample, the clone carrying this T cell receptor beta chain is medium-sized. The target antigen is unknown. The data are from a study of spatial heterogeneity in lung cancer. Study context: The average count in raw reads for each unique TCR and UMI combination exceeded nine appearances.

Time point of the sample: sample taken at primary tumor resection. No cell sorting; template was whole RNA from tumor, lung tissue or PBMC. In TCRdb, the 5' RACE reads were re-called with MiXCR into one record per CDR3 protein. There are under 15,000 distinct CDR3 sequences in the sample; roughly 5.4% occur only once, and 11% lies in the top ten. CDR1 is SGHNT and CDR2 is YYREEE in the germline V gene (reference sequence). The length of the CDR3 is 17 residues. V lost 0 bases to trimming and J lost 4 bases; unmatched junction nucleotides: 7. Findings of the study overall: Ubiquitous and regional nonsynonymous mutations were each tracked by the matching count of ubiquitous or regional expanded TCRs. The study found that expanded intratumoral alpha and beta TCR counts tracked tumor mutation counts.

J is TRBJ2-1 and V is TRBV5-4; 10 bases align to TRBD2. The source material was lung tumor tissue, sampled at surgery. This TCR came from a female donor with early-stage non-small cell lung cancer. CDR3 sequence: CASSLALAGTLYNEQFF. The CDR3 coding sequence is TGTGCCAGCAGCTTGGCACTAGCGGGGACCCTATACAATGAGCAGTTCTTC.